Below, 21 T cell receptor beta chains from the same sample are listed, as sequenced in a study of blood T cell repertoires in COVID-19. The assay was immunoSEQ multiplex PCR, and TCRdb's table has in-frame clones only and misses some. The sample consists of more than 85,000 clones, around 84% of them appearing once. Sequencing input: peripheral blood. These receptors originate from a human donor in a cohort sampled during active COVID-19.

V is TRBV11-2 and J is TRBJ2-2; D gene ambiguous. V was cut by 2 bases and J by 6 bases, with 19 bases left in between. The CDR3 totals 17 residues. Germline CDR1 reads SGHAT; CDR2 reads FQNNGV. The CDR3 spells CASSLFPPGLFSGELFF. CDR3 in DNA: TGTGCCAGCAGCTTATTTCCCCCGGGTCTCTTTTCCGGGGAGCTGTTTTTT.

This clone was recorded a few times. The V gene is TRBV6-5, the J gene TRBJ2-3; 8 positions match TRBD2. Germline loops: CDR1 MNHEY, CDR2 SVGAGI. V lost 2 bases, J lost 2 bases, and 3 bases stayed unmatched. This CDR3 is 15 amino acids long. The CDR3 DNA is TGTGCCAGCAGTTACGAGCGGGGGATCACAGATACGCAGTATTTT. The encoded protein is CASSYERGITDTQYF.

A single count supports this clone. This chain links TRBV5-1 with TRBJ1-5, with 7 bases aligning to TRBD1. Germline values: CDR1 SGHRS, CDR2 YFSETQ. CDR3 length: 13 amino acids. With 7 bases clipped from V and 6 bases from J, the junction kept 7 bases outside the gene matches. Written as DNA, the CDR3 is TGCGCCAGCTCAGGGGGAGCGGGTCAGCCCCAGCATTTT. The encoded protein is CASSGGAGQPQHF.

The chain links TRBV28 to TRBJ1-4; 10 bases are a match to TRBD1. The J segment lost 7 bases and the V segment lost 5 bases, leaving 7 bases of the junction unmatched. Germline V lookup: CDR1 MDHEN, CDR2 SYDVKM. This CDR3 spans 15 amino acids. The CDR3 DNA reads TGTGCCAGCAGTGCCCGACAGGGGGCGCTTGAAAAACTGTTTTTT. It translates to CASSARQGALEKLFF. The variable domain in full, completed from reference TRBV28 and TRBJ1-4, reads DVKVTQSSRYLVKRTGEKVFLECVQDMDHENMFWYRQDPGLGLRLIYFSYDVKMKEKGDIPEGYSVSREKKERFSLILESASTNQTSMYLCASSARQGALEKLFFGSGTQLSVL.

About this clone itself: Other DNA sequences of this sample code for an identical CDR3. The chain links TRBV5-4 to TRBJ2-5; no clear D. The germline V gene encodes CDR1 SGHNT and CDR2 YYREEE (reference sequence). With 0 bases removed from V and 1 base from J, the gap between germline ends came to 7 bases. The CDR3 covers 14 residues. The CDR3 bases are TGTGCCAGCAGCTTGGCGGGTATCCAAGAGACCCAGTACTTC. Translating it yields CASSLAGIQETQYF.

The chain recombines TRBV15 with TRBJ2-2, with D uncertain. The germline V and J ends were trimmed by 1 base and 2 bases, with 11 bases remaining between them. The CDR3 has 16 amino acids. The germline gives CDR1 LNHNV, CDR2 YYDKDF (reference sequence). The CDR3 spells CATSRGATSNTGELFF. The CDR3, as DNA: TGTGCCACCAGCAGAGGGGCAACTTCAAACACCGGGGAGCTGTTTTTT.

This chain links TRBV27 with TRBJ2-1, with a possible D match to TRBD2 (5 bases). V lost 2 bases and J 8 bases, leaving 16 bases between the germline ends. The CDR3 is 15 amino acids. The germline V gene has CDR1 MNHEY and CDR2 SMNVEV (reference sequence). CDR3 sequence: CASSLLAVDGDEQFF. CDR3 in DNA: TGTGCCAGCAGTTTACTAGCCGTTGACGGGGATGAGCAGTTCTTC.

The chain couples TRBV27 to TRBJ2-4; D remains unclear. CDR1 MNHEY and CDR2 SMNVEV come from the germline V gene (reference sequence). The CDR3 is 15 amino acids. Trimming took off 0 bases at V and 8 bases at J, with 14 bases between the two ends. CDR3 amino acids: CASSLSNLPRDIQYF. CDR3 sequence (DNA): TGTGCCAGCAGTTTATCGAACCTACCTCGGGACATTCAGTACTTC.

CDR3 amino acids: CASSYRVGNEQYF. CDR3 in DNA: TGTGCCAGCAGCTACAGGGTAGGCAACGAGCAGTACTTC. The V and J genes are TRBV11-2 and TRBJ2-7, with D maybe TRBD1 (6 bases). The ends were cut back, 4 bases at V and 5 bases at J, with 12 bases in the middle. CDR3 size: 13 residues. In germline, CDR1 is SGHAT, CDR2 FQNNGV.

The gene calls are TRBV5-1 and TRBJ2-5; D is perhaps TRBD2 (6 bases). Per the germline V gene, CDR1 is SGHRS and CDR2 is YFSETQ. Trimming left V 1 base short and J 2 bases short, with 9 bases between. The CDR3 extends over 14 amino acids. The CDR3 DNA sequence: TGCGCCAGCAGCTTGTTTAGCGGACAAGAGACCCAGTACTTC. Protein product: CASSLFSGQETQYF.

This chain joins TRBV3-1 (or the pseudogene TRBV3-2) and TRBJ2-2; D not resolved. CDR3 length: 14 residues. Germline CDR1 reads LGHDT; CDR2 reads YNNKEL (reference sequence). Trimming pared 1 base from V and 5 bases from J, leaving 8 bases between. The CDR3 DNA follows: TGTGCCAGCAGCCAAGTAAGGAGTACCGGGGAGCTGTTTTTT. This gives the protein CASSQVRSTGELFF.

J is TRBJ1-2 and V is TRBV30; 10 bases fit TRBD1. CDR1 is GTSNPN and CDR2 is SVGIG in the germline V gene (reference sequence). The V gene end was trimmed by 4 bases and the J gene end by 12 bases; junction bases not matched to a gene: 8. This CDR3 has 12 amino acids. CDR3 in amino acids: CAWTPGQGFHTF. The CDR3, as DNA: TGTGCCTGGACCCCGGGACAGGGGTTCCACACCTTC.

The chain recombines TRBV2 with TRBJ1-6; D is undetermined. In germline, CDR1 is SNHLY, CDR2 FYNNEI. There are 12 residues in the CDR3. V lost 6 bases and J lost 9, with 9 bases in between. CDR3 sequence: CASRTIGSPLHF. The CDR3, as DNA: TGTGCCAGCAGAACCATCGGTTCACCCCTCCACTTT.

CDR3 nucleotide sequence: TGCGCCAGCAGCCGACCGGACAGGGGGAATGAAAAACTGTTTTTT. It specifies CASSRPDRGNEKLFF. The chain employs TRBV4-3 and TRBJ1-4; 10 nucleotides match TRBD1. The V gene end was trimmed by 4 bases and the J gene end by 5 bases; junction bases not matched to a gene: 4. Germline-derived CDR1 and CDR2 are LGHNA and YSLEER. This CDR3 spans 15 amino acids.

At least ten counts were recorded for this clone. This chain uses TRBV10-2 with TRBJ2-1; D is possibly TRBD2 (6 bases). Deletions cut 2 bases from V and 6 bases from J, with 11 bases between. CDR1 WSHSY and CDR2 SAAADI come from the germline V gene. This CDR3 has 14 residues. CDR3 protein: CASSEGTEGNEQFF. Here the CDR3 DNA reads TGCGCCAGCAGTGAGGGGACTGAGGGCAATGAGCAGTTCTTC.

The genes are TRBV4-1 and TRBJ1-2; TRBD1 might be the D (5 bases). The CDR3 runs 13 residues. Germline loops: CDR1 MGHRA, CDR2 YSYEKL. Trimming cost V 4 bases and J 3 bases, with 9 bases left between them. The CDR3 loop reads CASSPQGHYGYTF. The CDR3 DNA sequence: TGCGCCAGCAGCCCCCAGGGCCACTATGGCTACACCTTC.

The chain combines TRBV19 with TRBJ2-5; no clear D. Germline-derived CDR1 and CDR2 are LNHDA and SQIVND (reference sequence). The CDR3 length is 13 residues. Trimming stripped 9 bases from V and 6 bases from J, with 17 bases between. CDR3 coding DNA: TGTGCCAGCAAGATGGGCCCAGATCAGACCCAGTACTTC. Residues: CASKMGPDQTQYF.

This chain connects TRBV24-1 to TRBJ2-3; TRBD2 might be the D (5 bases). The CDR3 has 16 residues. Trimming shortened V by 4 bases and J by 6 bases, and 19 bases separated the two germline ends. Germline values: CDR1 KGHDR, CDR2 SFDVKD. The CDR3 is CATSDRVFTSPDTQYF. The CDR3 nucleotides are TGTGCCACCAGTGACCGTGTCTTTACTAGTCCGGATACGCAGTATTTT.

The chain uses TRBV4-3 and TRBJ1-3; 9 nucleotides line up with TRBD1. J lost 0 bases, V lost 5 bases, and 5 bases had no gene match. The CDR3 loop spans 16 amino acids. The germline V gene encodes CDR1 LGHNA and CDR2 YSLEER. The CDR3 nucleotides are TGCGCCAGCAGCTTCGACAGGGGGTACTCTGGAAACACCATATATTTT. This encodes CASSFDRGYSGNTIYF.

A few counts support this clone. V gene TRBV19 combines with J gene TRBJ1-5; D perhaps matches TRBD1 (6 bases). Trimming removed 1 base at V and 3 bases at J, with 10 bases between. The CDR3 contains 15 residues. Germline V gives CDR1 LNHDA, CDR2 SQIVND (reference sequence). The CDR3 region is CASSIAQGPNQPQHF. The CDR3 region has the DNA TGTGCCAGTAGTATAGCACAGGGTCCCAATCAGCCCCAGCATTTT.

The rearrangement joins TRBV2 to TRBJ2-3; 7 positions agree with TRBD2. V shed 4 bases, J shed 3 bases, and the junction held 7 bases outside the gene matches. Germline-derived CDR1 and CDR2 are SNHLY and FYNNEI. CDR3 length: 15 residues. The CDR3 DNA sequence: TGTGCCAGCAGTGTTACGGCGGGGGTAACAGATACGCAGTATTTT. It specifies CASSVTAGVTDTQYF.